One TCR beta chain is described in this entry. This sample stems from a study of blood T cell repertoires in COVID-19. Under the authors' procedure: Reference gene primer amplification yielded estimated nucleated cell counts. The protocol was immunoSEQ multiplex PCR, while the TCRdb copy is restricted to in-frame clones and leaves out a portion. The V and J calls and clone size were taken over from that table, and D and trimming were inferred from the DNA. The data contain 110,000 to 150,000 clones, around 87% of them singletons. This study enrolled people aged 18 to 89 from about two dozen US geographic areas. Sequencing was carried out using PBMCs or T cells enriched from blood (not recorded which). The source of this sequence is a man in his 60s who had recovered from COVID-19.

DNA for the CDR3: TGCGCCAGCAGCTTGTACGGGATAATGTACGAGCAGTACTTC. Protein: CASSLYGIMYEQYF. The chain has TRBV5-1 and TRBJ2-7; D is possibly TRBD2 (5 bases). The V and J ends lost 1 base and 4 bases respectively, with 12 bases between them. This CDR3 contains 14 residues. Germline CDR1 is SGHRS and CDR2 is YFSETQ.